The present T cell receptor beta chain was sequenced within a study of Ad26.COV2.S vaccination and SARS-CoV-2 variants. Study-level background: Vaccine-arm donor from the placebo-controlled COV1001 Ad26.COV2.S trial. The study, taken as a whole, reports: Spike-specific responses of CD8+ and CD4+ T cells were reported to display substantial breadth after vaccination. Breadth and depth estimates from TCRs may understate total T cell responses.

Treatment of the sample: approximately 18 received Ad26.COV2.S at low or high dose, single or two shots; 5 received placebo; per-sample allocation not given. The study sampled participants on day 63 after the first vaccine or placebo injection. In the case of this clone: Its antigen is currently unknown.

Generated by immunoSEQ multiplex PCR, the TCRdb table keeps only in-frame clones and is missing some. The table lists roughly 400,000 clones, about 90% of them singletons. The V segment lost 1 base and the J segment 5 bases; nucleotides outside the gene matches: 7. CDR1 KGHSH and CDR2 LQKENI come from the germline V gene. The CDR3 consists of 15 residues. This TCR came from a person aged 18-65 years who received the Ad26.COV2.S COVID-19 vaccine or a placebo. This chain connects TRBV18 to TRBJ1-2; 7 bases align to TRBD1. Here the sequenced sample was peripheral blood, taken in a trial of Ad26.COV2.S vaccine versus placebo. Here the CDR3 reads CASSPLQGDAYGYTF. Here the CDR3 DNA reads TGTGCCAGCTCACCACTTCAGGGGGATGCGTATGGCTACACCTTC.